This entry lists 18 T cell receptor beta chains sequenced from one sample in a study of cytomegalovirus exposure and HLA in healthy donors. PCR involved 60 Vbeta and 13 Jbeta primers. Produced via immunoSEQ multiplex PCR; TCRdb's table is partial and in-frame only. The table includes some 120,000 clones, approximately 87% detected once. The sample comprised PBMCs. These receptors were taken from a man between 18 and 29 years old in good health and CMV-seropositive.

The chain combines TRBV2 with TRBJ1-1; a possible D gene is TRBD1 (5 bases). Germline V gives CDR1 SNHLY, CDR2 FYNNEI. The CDR3 is 14 amino acids. V lost 8 bases, J lost 1 base, and 14 bases lay in between. CDR3 protein: CASPSGGSNTEAFF. In DNA, the CDR3 is TGTGCCAGCCCTTCGGGGGGTTCGAACACTGAAGCTTTCTTT.

This chain joins TRBV19 and TRBJ2-7; 8 positions agree with TRBD1. This CDR3 contains 14 residues. CDR1 and CDR2 from the germline V gene are LNHDA and SQIVND (reference sequence). Trimming at V came to 10 bases and at J to 0 bases, leaving 8 bases not matched to a gene. CDR3 protein: CATRQGPSSYEQYF. For the CDR3, the DNA is TGTGCCACCCGACAGGGGCCAAGCTCCTACGAGCAGTACTTC.

This chain uses TRBV28 with TRBJ2-5; tentatively, D is TRBD1 (5 bases). The CDR3 has 15 residues. With 2 bases removed from V and 4 bases from J, the gap between germline ends came to 14 bases. Germline CDR1 MDHEN, CDR2 SYDVKM. CDR3 in amino acids: CASSLPGRERETQYF. CDR3 nucleotide sequence: TGTGCCAGCAGTTTACCGGGCAGGGAACGAGAGACCCAGTACTTC.

The V call is TRBV11-2, the J call TRBJ2-7; no reliable D call. Germline CDR1 SGHAT, CDR2 FQNNGV. This CDR3 spans 14 amino acids. The V and J ends lost 4 bases and 1 base respectively, with 11 bases between them. Written as DNA, the CDR3 is TGTGCCAGCAGCTCCTCGGTCCCATCCTACGAGCAGTACTTC. As protein: CASSSSVPSYEQYF.

This chain connects TRBV9 to TRBJ2-3; 9 positions match TRBD2. V was pared by 0 bases and J by 0 bases, with 5 bases of the junction left unmatched. The CDR3 contains 17 residues. Germline V gene lookup returns CDR1 SGDLS and CDR2 YYNGEE. The CDR3 region is CASSVEGSGGSTDTQYF. For the CDR3, the DNA is TGTGCCAGCAGCGTAGAAGGTAGCGGGGGAAGCACAGATACGCAGTATTTT.

This chain joins TRBV27 and TRBJ1-5, with 8 bases fitting TRBD1. Germline V gene data show CDR1 as MNHEY and CDR2 as SMNVEV (reference sequence). The length of the CDR3 is 13 residues. J lost 6 bases, V lost 4 bases, and 2 bases had no gene match. CDR3 loop: CASSWTGPQPQHF. The CDR3 DNA follows: TGTGCCAGCAGTTGGACAGGGCCTCAGCCCCAGCATTTT.

CDR3: CASSPPEGGNTEAFF. CDR3 DNA sequence: TGTGCCAGCTCACCACCGGAAGGGGGGAACACTGAAGCTTTCTTT. This rearrangement joins TRBV18 to TRBJ1-1, with a weak D call TRBD1 (6 bases). There are 15 residues in the CDR3. Germline V CDR1 and CDR2: KGHSH, LQKENI. V was clipped by 0 bases and J by 1 base, with 9 bases between them.

This sequence joins TRBV28 and TRBJ2-7, with 7 bases aligning to TRBD1. This CDR3 comprises 13 residues. Germline V gives CDR1 MDHEN, CDR2 SYDVKM. V gave up 10 bases and J gave up 4 bases; unmatched junction bases: 10. DNA for the CDR3: TGTGCCATTTCGGGACAGCTAAATTACGAGCAGTACTTC. Translated: CAISGQLNYEQYF.

The chain employs TRBV18 and TRBJ1-4, with 11 bases matching TRBD1. The germline V gene encodes CDR1 KGHSH and CDR2 LQKENI. The CDR3 is made up of 18 amino acids. Trimming at V came to 3 bases and at J to 0 bases, leaving 6 bases not matched to a gene. In nucleotides, the CDR3 is TGTGCCAGCTCACCCCGGCCGGGACAGGGGGCAACTAATGAAAAACTGTTTTTT. This translates into CASSPRPGQGATNEKLFF.

V is TRBV19 and J is TRBJ1-1, with D perhaps TRBD1 (5 bases). The CDR3 is 14 amino acids. The ends were cut back, 7 bases at V and 3 bases at J, with 15 bases in the middle. CDR1 is LNHDA and CDR2 is SQIVND in the germline V gene (reference sequence). The CDR3 DNA reads as TGTGCCAGTACCCCCCGGGGGACCGACACTGAAGCTTTCTTT. It is translated as CASTPRGTDTEAFF.

The rearrangement uses TRBV2 and TRBJ2-5, with 9 bases that match TRBD1. Germline assignment: CDR1 SNHLY and CDR2 FYNNEI. This CDR3 contains 16 residues. J was trimmed by 5 bases and V by 8 bases; bases with no gene match: 15. The CDR3 loop is CASYGDRVYSVETQYF. CDR3 coding DNA: TGTGCCAGCTATGGGGACAGGGTGTATTCGGTGGAGACCCAGTACTTC.

This clone was found once. This sequence joins TRBV28 and TRBJ2-3, with 8 bases matching TRBD2. Germline lookup yields CDR1 MDHEN and CDR2 SYDVKM. This CDR3 spans 16 amino acids. V lost 7 bases to trimming and J lost 2 bases; unmatched junction nucleotides: 11. CDR3 nucleotide sequence: TGTGCCAGCACTTCCAAGGCGGGGGGCTACACAGATACGCAGTATTTT. It yields the protein CASTSKAGGYTDTQYF.

This clone was recorded once. The chain combines TRBV6-1 with TRBJ2-2; 7 bases agree with TRBD1. CDR1 and CDR2 (germline): MNHNS, SASEGT. This CDR3 contains 15 residues. The ends lost 2 bases at V and 7 bases at J; junction bases unmatched: 7. The CDR3 DNA follows: TGTGCCAGCAGTGAAAGAGGGGGCCTTGTCGGGGAGCTGTTTTTT. Translating it yields CASSERGGLVGELFF.

The rearrangement uses TRBV27 and TRBJ1-1, with 8 positions matching TRBD1. The length of the CDR3 is 12 residues. Per the germline V gene, CDR1 is MNHEY and CDR2 is SMNVEV (reference sequence). Unmatched junction bases numbered 1, after V lost 5 bases and J lost 5 bases. CDR3 in amino acids: CASSRQGTEAFF. The CDR3 nucleotides are TGTGCCAGCAGTCGACAGGGGACTGAAGCTTTCTTT.

The chain combines TRBV4-2 with TRBJ2-3; TRBD2 agrees at 7 bases. Germline CDR1 reads LGHNA; CDR2 reads YNFKEQ. CDR3 length equals 16 residues. V gave up 4 bases and J gave up 2 bases; unmatched junction bases: 9. The CDR3 spells CASSPLRAGITDTQYF. The CDR3 DNA sequence: TGTGCCAGCAGCCCTCTCAGAGCGGGAATCACAGATACGCAGTATTTT.

The chain links TRBV5-6 to TRBJ2-3, with TRBD2 identical over 13 bases. V lost 4 bases and J lost 3; bases outside the gene matches: 2. The CDR3 is made up of 15 amino acids. CDR1 is SGHDT, CDR2 YYEEEE, per germline. CDR3 loop: CASSGGLAGTDTQYF. The CDR3 nucleotides are TGTGCCAGCAGCGGGGGACTAGCGGGGACAGATACGCAGTATTTT.

The chain carries TRBV6-1 and TRBJ1-4; a possible D gene is TRBD1 (6 bases). The CDR3 extends over 16 amino acids. Looked up from germline, CDR1 is MNHNS and CDR2 is SASEGT. Trimming took off 3 bases at V and 8 bases at J, with 19 bases between the two ends. CDR3 sequence reads: CASSDDIRGFREKLFF. As DNA, the CDR3 is TGTGCCAGCAGTGACGATATCAGGGGTTTCCGGGAAAAACTGTTTTTT.

The rearrangement joins TRBV28 to TRBJ2-5, with unresolved D. Germline loops: CDR1 MDHEN, CDR2 SYDVKM. Between the trimmed V and J ends, which lost 4 bases and 5 bases, there was a span of 20 bases. The CDR3 extends over 16 amino acids. The CDR3 DNA sequence: TGTGCCAGCAGTTCCCCCGCGACTGCCCACGGGGAGACCCAGTACTTC. It is translated as CASSSPATAHGETQYF.